The TCR beta chain described here comes from a study of cytomegalovirus exposure and HLA in healthy donors. 13 Jbeta primers and 60 Vbeta primers were used for the PCR. TCRdb's copy holds only in-frame clones and misses some; the assay was immunoSEQ multiplex PCR. The listing records fewer than 200,000 clones. The TCR was taken from a man aged 30 to 39 in good health and CMV-seronegative. The sequenced sample consisted of PBMCs.

CDR3 region: CASSIEGGQVLYGGLNTEAFF. CDR3 sequence (DNA): TGTGCCAGTAGTATTGAGGGGGGACAGGTTCTCTACGGGGGGCTGAACACTGAAGCTTTCTTT. The gene calls are TRBV19 and TRBJ1-1; TRBD1 agrees at 8 bases. Germline V lookup: CDR1 LNHDA, CDR2 SQIVND (reference sequence). V dropped 3 bases and J dropped 0; count of bases not matched to a gene: 21. The CDR3 is made up of 21 amino acids. The whole variable domain, remainder taken from reference TRBV19 and TRBJ1-1, is DGGITQSPKYLFRKEGQNVTLSCEQNLNHDAMYWYRQDPGQGLRLIYYSQIVNDFQKGDIAEGYSVSREKKESFPLTVTSAQKNPTAFYLCASSIEGGQVLYGGLNTEAFFGQGTRLTVV.